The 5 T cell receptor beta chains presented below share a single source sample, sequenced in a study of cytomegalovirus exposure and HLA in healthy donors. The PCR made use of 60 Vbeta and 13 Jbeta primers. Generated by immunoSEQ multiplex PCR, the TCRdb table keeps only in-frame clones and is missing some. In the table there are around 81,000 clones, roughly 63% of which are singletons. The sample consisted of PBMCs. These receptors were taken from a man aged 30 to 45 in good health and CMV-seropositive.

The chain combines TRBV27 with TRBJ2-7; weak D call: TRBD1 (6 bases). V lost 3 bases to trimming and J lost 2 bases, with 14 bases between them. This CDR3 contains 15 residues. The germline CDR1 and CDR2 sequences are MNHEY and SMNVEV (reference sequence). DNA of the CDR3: TGTGCCAGCAGTTTGGGGACAAGGCAAACCTACGAGCAGTACTTC. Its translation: CASSLGTRQTYEQYF.

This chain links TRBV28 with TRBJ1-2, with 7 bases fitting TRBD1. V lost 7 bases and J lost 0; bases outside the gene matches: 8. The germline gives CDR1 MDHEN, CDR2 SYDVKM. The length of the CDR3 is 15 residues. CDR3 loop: CASTLTGTPNYGYTF. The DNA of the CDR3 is TGTGCCAGCACCCTGACAGGGACTCCTAACTATGGCTACACCTTC.

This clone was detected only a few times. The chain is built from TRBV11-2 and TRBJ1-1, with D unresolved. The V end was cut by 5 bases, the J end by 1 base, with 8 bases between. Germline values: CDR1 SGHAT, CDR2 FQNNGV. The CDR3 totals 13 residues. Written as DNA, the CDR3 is TGTGCCAGCAGCATTCACAAGAACACTGAAGCTTTCTTT. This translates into CASSIHKNTEAFF.

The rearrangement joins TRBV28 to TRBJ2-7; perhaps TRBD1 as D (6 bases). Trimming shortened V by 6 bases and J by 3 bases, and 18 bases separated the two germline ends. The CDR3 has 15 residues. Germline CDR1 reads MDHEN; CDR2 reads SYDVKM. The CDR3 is CASSRGPGNHYEQYF. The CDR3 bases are TGTGCCAGCAGCAGGGGCCCGGGGAACCACTACGAGCAGTACTTC. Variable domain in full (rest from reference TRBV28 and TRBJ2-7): DVKVTQSSRYLVKRTGEKVFLECVQDMDHENMFWYRQDPGLGLRLIYFSYDVKMKEKGDIPEGYSVSREKKERFSLILESASTNQTSMYLCASSRGPGNHYEQYFGPGTRLTVT.

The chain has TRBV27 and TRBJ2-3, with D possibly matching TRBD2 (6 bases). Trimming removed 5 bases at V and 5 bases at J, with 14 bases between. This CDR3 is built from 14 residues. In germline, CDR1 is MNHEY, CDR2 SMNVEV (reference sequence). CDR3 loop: CASSPTSLVDTQYF. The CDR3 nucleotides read TGTGCCAGCAGTCCGACTAGTTTGGTAGATACGCAGTATTTT.